The 10 T cell receptor beta chains below come from one sample, sequenced in a study of CD8 T cells in Susac syndrome. An amount of RNA that ranged from about 0.45 to 1 ug was reverse transcribed with random hexamers. TCRdb recomputed calls from the immunoSEQ multiplex PCR reads with MiXCR, one row per CDR3 protein. The profile covers some 260,000 distinct CDR3 sequences, with 93% appearing a single time and approximately 0.07% taken by the ten largest. The specimen sequenced was CD4+ T cells from PBMCs. The source of these receptors is a human donor with multiple sclerosis.

This rearrangement joins TRBV6-8 to TRBJ2-7; 11 bases fit TRBD2. The trim removed 9 bases at V and 1 base at J, leaving 8 bases unmatched. This CDR3 spans 15 amino acids. CDR1 is MNHGY, CDR2 SAAAGT, per germline. The CDR3 loop reads CARQIAGGLSYEQYV. In nucleotides, the CDR3 is TGTGCCAGACAAATAGCGGGAGGGCTTTCCTACGAGCAGTACGTC.

The genes are TRBV3-1 and TRBJ1-2; D is undetermined. Trimming pared 4 bases from V and 7 bases from J, leaving 16 bases between. The CDR3 runs 14 residues. The germline CDR1 and CDR2 sequences are LGHDT and YNNKEL (reference sequence). The CDR3 DNA sequence: TGTGCCAGCAGCCGAAAGGTCGCGCAACCTGGCTACACCTTC. Protein: CASSRKVAQPGYTF. Using reference TRBV3-1 and TRBJ1-2 for the parts outside the CDR3, the full variable domain is DTAVSQTPKYLVTQMGNDKSIKCEQNLGHDTMYWYKQDSKKFLKIMFSYNNKELIINETVPNRFSPKSPDKAHLNLHINSLELGDSAVYFCASSRKVAQPGYTFGSGTRLTVV.

The rearrangement uses TRBV4-1 and TRBJ1-4; TRBD1 matches at 9 bases. The germline V gene has CDR1 MGHRA and CDR2 YSYEKL. V was pared by 4 bases and J by 7 bases, with 4 bases of the junction left unmatched. This CDR3 contains 14 residues. CDR3 amino acids: CASSPQGAFEKLFF. The CDR3 DNA reads TGCGCCAGCAGCCCACAGGGGGCGTTTGAAAAACTGTTTTTT.

This clonotype has more than one count but fewer than ten. This chain links TRBV14 with TRBJ1-1; D is unclear. The CDR3 is 13 amino acids. Germline CDR1 is SGHDN and CDR2 is FVKESK. Between the trimmed V and J ends, which lost 0 bases and 4 bases, there was a span of 6 bases. The CDR3: CASSQDRITEAFF. CDR3 DNA sequence: TGTGCCAGCAGCCAAGACAGGATCACTGAAGCTTTCTTT.

This CDR3 reads CAWSVAAFETQHF. CDR3 sequence (DNA): TGTGCCTGGAGTGTGGCGGCCTTCGAAACCCAGCATTTT. The J gene is TRBJ1-5, the V gene TRBV30, with D hard to call. CDR3 length equals 13 residues. The germline V gene has CDR1 GTSNPN and CDR2 SVGIG (reference sequence). V was trimmed by 0 bases and J by 11 bases, leaving 14 bases between them.

CDR3 DNA: TGTGCCAGCAGCTTGCCGGGACAGGGAAACATTCAGTACTTC. Residues: CASSLPGQGNIQYF. The gene calls are TRBV7-9 and TRBJ2-4; 9 nucleotides agree with TRBD1. Germline values: CDR1 SEHNR, CDR2 FQNEAQ (reference sequence). The CDR3 length is 14 residues. J gave up 6 bases and V 3 bases, and 3 bases lay outside the gene matches.

The chain recombines TRBV20-1 with TRBJ1-2, with TRBD1 as a possible D gene (5 bases). The germline V gene has CDR1 DFQATT and CDR2 SNEGSKA (reference sequence). Trimming removed 1 base at V and 4 bases at J, with 16 bases between. The CDR3 has 15 amino acids. CDR3 DNA: TGCAGTGCTAGAGTCCTGGGGCCGGGAGGCTATGGCTACACCTTC. Its translation: CSARVLGPGGYGYTF.

The V call is TRBV29-1, the J call TRBJ2-3; 11 nucleotides match TRBD1. The V and J ends lost 6 bases and 0 bases, in that order; junction bases with no gene match: 8. In germline, CDR1 is SQVTM, CDR2 ANQGSEA. The CDR3 is 16 amino acids. The CDR3 region has the DNA TGCAGCGTCTCCGGGACAGGGGGTACTAGCACAGATACGCAGTATTTT. Translation: CSVSGTGGTSTDTQYF.

V is TRBV12-3 or TRBV12-4 and J is TRBJ1-1, with D perhaps matching TRBD1 (5 bases). The V end lost 6 bases, the J end lost 9 bases, and 14 bases lay between the germline ends. The CDR3 is 12 residues long. The CDR3 sequence is CASRALGTKAFF. DNA of the CDR3: TGTGCCAGCAGGGCCCTGGGGACGAAAGCTTTCTTT.

The rearrangement joins TRBV20-1 to TRBJ1-2, with 7 bases that match TRBD1. The CDR3 covers 14 residues. V trimming: 2 bases; J trimming: 9 bases; junction bases outside the gene matches: 12. The germline gives CDR1 DFQATT, CDR2 SNEGSKA (reference sequence). Written as DNA, the CDR3 is TGCAGTGCTAGACGGACAGGCCCCCCTGGGAGCTACACCTTC. Its protein product is CSARRTGPPGSYTF.